The source of this T cell receptor (beta chain) is a study of T cells in Graves' hyperthyroidism and ophthalmopathy. Whole-study findings and limits: Separation of ophthalmopathy from stable hyperthyroidism was achieved by a 13 V-J model.

On this clonotype: Its antigen is currently unknown.

It was RNA transcripts that yielded the amplified TCR beta CDR3 regions. HTBI primers were the set used in a first-round RT-PCR of the TCR CDR3. In TCRdb, the multiplex PCR reads were re-called with MiXCR into one record per CDR3 protein. The repertoire holds hundreds of thousands of distinct CDR3 sequences, with just under 20% as singletons. Uncontrolled infections, other autoimmune diseases, pregnancy or lactation led to exclusion of patients. This TCR was sampled from a man between 35 and 55 years old with Graves' ophthalmopathy. The sequenced sample was blood.

CDR3 amino acids: CASSQARNGYTF. As DNA, the CDR3 is TGCGCCAGCAGCCAAGCAAGAAATGGCTACACCTTC. The rearrangement uses TRBV4-1 and TRBJ1-2; no reliable D call. Trimming took off 1 base at V and 6 bases at J, with 6 bases between the two ends. The CDR3 runs to 12 residues. Germline CDR1 MGHRA, CDR2 YSYEKL.